This is a list of T cell receptor beta chains from one sample in a study of blood T cell repertoires in COVID-19. TCRdb's table, derived via immunoSEQ multiplex PCR, lists solely in-frame clones and lacks some. The data contain around 30,000 clones, approximately 77% of them singletons. Sequencing used peripheral blood. These receptors all stem from a human donor in a cohort sampled during active COVID-19. The CDR3 runs from the conserved cysteine through the conserved F or W. The order of the fields is CDR3 length, V gene, J gene, clone size, D gene, CDR3 protein, CDR3 DNA. The D gene is left open where the match is weak. A row's size may be missing; if present it is once, few, many or a size class.

cdr3_length: 16; v_call: TRBV7-8; j_call: TRBJ2-1; clone_size: .; d_call: TRBD1; cdr3_aa: CASSFDRDRRYNEQFF; cdr3_nt: TGTGCCAGCAGCTTCGACCGGGACAGGAGGTACAATGAGCAGTTCTTC
cdr3_length: 12; v_call: TRBV6-2/TRBV6-3; j_call: TRBJ1-2; clone_size: .; d_call: .; cdr3_aa: CASSTVTYGYTF; cdr3_nt: TGTGCCAGCAGTACAGTGACCTATGGCTACACCTTC
cdr3_length: 14; v_call: TRBV18; j_call: TRBJ1-4; clone_size: .; d_call: .; cdr3_aa: CASSPTAFNEKLFF; cdr3_nt: TGTGCCAGCTCACCAACAGCTTTTAATGAAAAACTGTTTTTT
cdr3_length: 17; v_call: TRBV18; j_call: TRBJ1-3; clone_size: once; d_call: .; cdr3_aa: CASSPRQNQGSGNTIYF; cdr3_nt: TGTGCCAGCTCACCGAGACAGAATCAAGGGTCTGGAAACACCATATATTTT
cdr3_length: 14; v_call: TRBV18; j_call: TRBJ1-6; clone_size: .; d_call: TRBD1; cdr3_aa: CASSPQGADSPLHF; cdr3_nt: TGTGCCAGCTCACCACAGGGGGCAGATTCACCCCTCCACTTT
cdr3_length: 16; v_call: TRBV5-1; j_call: TRBJ1-1; clone_size: .; d_call: TRBD1; cdr3_aa: CASSATGTGVNTEAFF; cdr3_nt: TGCGCCAGCAGCGCTACCGGGACAGGGGTGAACACTGAAGCTTTCTTT
cdr3_length: 12; v_call: TRBV28; j_call: TRBJ1-4; clone_size: .; d_call: .; cdr3_aa: CASSRWEEKLFF; cdr3_nt: TGTGCCAGCAGTAGGTGGGAGGAAAAACTGTTTTTT
cdr3_length: 16; v_call: TRBV5-6; j_call: TRBJ1-5; clone_size: .; d_call: TRBD1; cdr3_aa: CASSHRDRVGNQPQHF; cdr3_nt: TGTGCCAGCAGCCACCGGGACAGGGTGGGCAATCAGCCCCAGCATTTT
cdr3_length: 16; v_call: TRBV4-1; j_call: TRBJ2-5; clone_size: .; d_call: .; cdr3_aa: CASSQDKGLVDETQYF; cdr3_nt: TGCGCCAGCAGCCAAGATAAAGGCCTAGTGGATGAGACCCAGTACTTC
cdr3_length: 15; v_call: TRBV19; j_call: TRBJ1-4; clone_size: .; d_call: TRBD1; cdr3_aa: CASNQAGTGREKLFF; cdr3_nt: TGTGCCAGTAATCAGGCCGGGACAGGACGTGAAAAACTGTTTTTT
cdr3_length: 16; v_call: TRBV28; j_call: TRBJ2-7; clone_size: .; d_call: TRBD1; cdr3_aa: CASSIPRGQGAHEQYF; cdr3_nt: TGTGCCAGCAGTATCCCGCGGGGACAGGGAGCCCACGAGCAGTACTTC
cdr3_length: 17; v_call: TRBV7-2; j_call: TRBJ2-7; clone_size: .; d_call: TRBD2; cdr3_aa: CASSSLGTSGRGPEQYF; cdr3_nt: TGTGCCAGCAGCTCCCTCGGGACTAGCGGGAGGGGTCCCGAGCAGTACTTC
cdr3_length: 13; v_call: TRBV18; j_call: TRBJ2-2; clone_size: .; d_call: .; cdr3_aa: CATNLGNTGELFF; cdr3_nt: TGTGCTACTAATCTGGGGAACACCGGGGAGCTGTTTTTT
cdr3_length: 13; v_call: TRBV7-3; j_call: TRBJ2-2; clone_size: .; d_call: .; cdr3_aa: CASSSPDTGELFF; cdr3_nt: TGTGCCAGCAGCTCGCCGGACACCGGGGAGCTGTTTTTT
cdr3_length: 11; v_call: TRBV3-1/TRBV3-2; j_call: TRBJ1-2; clone_size: few; d_call: .; cdr3_aa: CASSQASGTSF; cdr3_nt: TGTGCCAGCAGCCAAGCTTCCGGGACAAGCTTC
cdr3_length: 13; v_call: TRBV29-1; j_call: TRBJ2-2; clone_size: .; d_call: TRBD2; cdr3_aa: CGAGGRGTGELFF; cdr3_nt: TGCGGGGCGGGAGGAAGGGGCACCGGGGAGCTGTTTTTT
cdr3_length: 17; v_call: TRBV19; j_call: TRBJ2-5; clone_size: .; d_call: TRBD2; cdr3_aa: CASSKLAGGQGGETQYF; cdr3_nt: TGTGCCAGTAGTAAACTAGCGGGAGGGCAAGGCGGGGAGACCCAGTACTTC
cdr3_length: 15; v_call: TRBV13; j_call: TRBJ1-6; clone_size: .; d_call: .; cdr3_aa: CASSLGTIDNSPLHF; cdr3_nt: TGTGCCAGCAGCTTAGGAACAATCGATAATTCACCCCTCCACTTT
cdr3_length: 14; v_call: TRBV6-2/TRBV6-3; j_call: TRBJ2-3; clone_size: .; d_call: .; cdr3_aa: CASSSYSSTDTQYF; cdr3_nt: TGTGCCAGCAGTTCCTACTCTAGCACAGATACGCAGTATTTT
cdr3_length: 14; v_call: TRBV6-2/TRBV6-3; j_call: TRBJ2-3; clone_size: few; d_call: TRBD2; cdr3_aa: CASSSGGSGNTQYF; cdr3_nt: TGTGCCAGCAGTTCCGGGGGGAGCGGGAATACGCAGTATTTT
cdr3_length: 14; v_call: TRBV5-1; j_call: TRBJ2-7; clone_size: .; d_call: .; cdr3_aa: CASSLEAEAYEQYF; cdr3_nt: TGCGCCAGCAGCTTGGAGGCTGAGGCCTACGAGCAGTACTTC
cdr3_length: 12; v_call: TRBV6-5; j_call: TRBJ2-7; clone_size: once; d_call: TRBD2; cdr3_aa: CASSPGGSGQYF; cdr3_nt: TGTGCCAGCAGCCCGGGGGGTTCGGGGCAGTACTTC
cdr3_length: 16; v_call: TRBV7-9; j_call: TRBJ1-6; clone_size: few; d_call: TRBD1; cdr3_aa: CASSLGQGFFNSPLHF; cdr3_nt: TGTGCCAGCAGCCTGGGACAGGGCTTTTTTAATTCACCCCTCCACTTT
cdr3_length: 15; v_call: TRBV7-2; j_call: TRBJ1-2; clone_size: .; d_call: .; cdr3_aa: CASSFRGRGFYGYTF; cdr3_nt: TGTGCCAGCAGCTTCAGGGGTAGGGGATTCTATGGCTACACCTTC
cdr3_length: 15; v_call: TRBV30; j_call: TRBJ2-3; clone_size: .; d_call: .; cdr3_aa: CAWSPRTRQSDTQYF; cdr3_nt: TGTGCCTGGAGCCCCCGGACTCGCCAATCAGATACGCAGTATTTT
cdr3_length: 13; v_call: TRBV6-5; j_call: TRBJ2-5; clone_size: .; d_call: .; cdr3_aa: CASSPTLQGTQYF; cdr3_nt: TGTGCCAGCAGTCCGACACTACAGGGGACCCAGTACTTC
cdr3_length: 11; v_call: TRBV6-5; j_call: TRBJ2-7; clone_size: .; d_call: .; cdr3_aa: CASSPGPEQYF; cdr3_nt: TGTGCCAGCAGTCCAGGTCCCGAGCAGTACTTC
cdr3_length: 15; v_call: TRBV3-1/TRBV3-2; j_call: TRBJ1-5; clone_size: once; d_call: TRBD1; cdr3_aa: CASSKDRGPGQPQHF; cdr3_nt: TGTGCCAGCAGCAAGGACAGGGGGCCGGGTCAGCCCCAGCATTTT
cdr3_length: 11; v_call: TRBV12-3/TRBV12-4; j_call: TRBJ2-7; clone_size: .; d_call: .; cdr3_aa: CASSFRYEQYF; cdr3_nt: TGTGCCAGCAGTTTCAGGTACGAGCAGTACTTC
cdr3_length: 14; v_call: TRBV6-4; j_call: TRBJ2-7; clone_size: once; d_call: .; cdr3_aa: CASSVDSRSYEQYF; cdr3_nt: TGTGCCAGCAGTGTAGACAGTCGATCCTACGAGCAGTACTTC
cdr3_length: 14; v_call: TRBV29-1; j_call: TRBJ2-3; clone_size: .; d_call: .; cdr3_aa: CSAAGGLAPDTQYF; cdr3_nt: TGCAGCGCAGCTGGTGGGCTAGCCCCAGATACGCAGTATTTT
cdr3_length: 13; v_call: TRBV20-1; j_call: TRBJ2-7; clone_size: .; d_call: TRBD1; cdr3_aa: CSASSGQGYEQYF; cdr3_nt: TGCAGTGCTAGTTCAGGACAGGGATACGAGCAGTACTTC
cdr3_length: 16; v_call: TRBV6-6; j_call: TRBJ2-7; clone_size: few; d_call: .; cdr3_aa: CASSNPSQGLSYEQYF; cdr3_nt: TGTGCCAGCAGTAACCCGTCCCAGGGCCTCTCCTACGAGCAGTACTTC
cdr3_length: 16; v_call: TRBV4-1; j_call: TRBJ1-2; clone_size: .; d_call: .; cdr3_aa: CASFPVLGGRSYGYTF; cdr3_nt: TGCGCCAGCTTCCCAGTCCTAGGTGGAAGGAGCTATGGCTACACCTTC
cdr3_length: 16; v_call: TRBV5-1; j_call: TRBJ2-1; clone_size: .; d_call: TRBD2; cdr3_aa: CASSQTAGGPYNEQFF; cdr3_nt: TGCGCCAGCAGCCAGACGGCGGGGGGGCCATACAATGAGCAGTTCTTC
cdr3_length: 19; v_call: TRBV2; j_call: TRBJ2-1; clone_size: .; d_call: TRBD2; cdr3_aa: CASSGGTILTSGGWNEQFF; cdr3_nt: TGTGCCAGCAGCGGAGGTACAATCCTGACTAGCGGGGGGTGGAATGAGCAGTTCTTC
cdr3_length: 13; v_call: TRBV12-3/TRBV12-4; j_call: TRBJ1-2; clone_size: .; d_call: .; cdr3_aa: CASSLSGDYGYTF; cdr3_nt: TGTGCCAGCAGTTTGTCCGGAGACTATGGCTACACCTTC
cdr3_length: 12; v_call: TRBV19; j_call: TRBJ1-5; clone_size: .; d_call: .; cdr3_aa: CASSTGNQPQHF; cdr3_nt: TGTGCCAGTAGTACGGGGAACCAGCCCCAGCATTTT
cdr3_length: 17; v_call: TRBV5-1; j_call: TRBJ2-2; clone_size: .; d_call: TRBD2; cdr3_aa: CASSPGLAGGITGELFF; cdr3_nt: TGCGCCAGCAGCCCAGGACTAGCGGGGGGGATAACCGGGGAGCTGTTTTTT
cdr3_length: 14; v_call: TRBV11-3; j_call: TRBJ2-3; clone_size: .; d_call: .; cdr3_aa: CASSLGQGTDTQYF; cdr3_nt: TGTGCCAGCAGCTTAGGCCAGGGTACAGATACGCAGTATTTT
cdr3_length: 18; v_call: TRBV5-1; j_call: TRBJ2-7; clone_size: .; d_call: TRBD2; cdr3_aa: CASSSDPGLAGASYEQYF; cdr3_nt: TGCGCCAGCAGCTCGGATCCGGGACTAGCGGGGGCAAGCTACGAGCAGTACTTC
cdr3_length: 13; v_call: TRBV29-1; j_call: TRBJ2-1; clone_size: .; d_call: .; cdr3_aa: CTVTPSGRGGQFF; cdr3_nt: .
cdr3_length: 16; v_call: TRBV9; j_call: TRBJ2-7; clone_size: .; d_call: TRBD2; cdr3_aa: CASSVGLAGNLYEQYF; cdr3_nt: TGTGCCAGCAGCGTAGGACTAGCGGGGAACCTTTACGAGCAGTACTTC
cdr3_length: 15; v_call: TRBV10-1; j_call: TRBJ2-5; clone_size: .; d_call: TRBD1; cdr3_aa: CASSDSSQGVETQYF; cdr3_nt: TGCGCCAGCAGTGACTCCTCGCAGGGGGTAGAGACCCAGTACTTC
cdr3_length: 16; v_call: TRBV5-1; j_call: TRBJ1-6; clone_size: few; d_call: TRBD1; cdr3_aa: CASSLTGQGNNSPLHF; cdr3_nt: TGCGCCAGCAGCTTGACGGGACAGGGTAATAATTCACCCCTCCACTTT
cdr3_length: 13; v_call: TRBV18; j_call: TRBJ2-3; clone_size: few; d_call: .; cdr3_aa: CASTARNTDTQYF; cdr3_nt: TGTGCCAGCACCGCCAGAAACACAGATACGCAGTATTTT
cdr3_length: 14; v_call: TRBV30; j_call: TRBJ1-2; clone_size: .; d_call: .; cdr3_aa: CAWGRPPGGYGYTF; cdr3_nt: TGTGCCTGGGGACGCCCGCCCGGGGGCTATGGCTACACCTTC
cdr3_length: 14; v_call: TRBV7-2; j_call: TRBJ2-7; clone_size: .; d_call: TRBD1; cdr3_aa: CASSFLQGAWEQYF; cdr3_nt: TGTGCCAGCAGCTTTTTACAGGGGGCGTGGGAGCAGTACTTC
cdr3_length: 15; v_call: TRBV15; j_call: TRBJ1-1; clone_size: once; d_call: .; cdr3_aa: CATSRDRGPRSEAFF; cdr3_nt: TGTGCCACCAGCAGAGATCGAGGGCCGAGGAGTGAAGCTTTCTTT
cdr3_length: 17; v_call: TRBV5-1; j_call: TRBJ2-2; clone_size: .; d_call: TRBD2; cdr3_aa: CASSLARLAGGPLELFF; cdr3_nt: TGCGCCAGCAGCTTGGCACGACTAGCGGGGGGGCCGTTGGAGCTGTTTTTT
cdr3_length: 13; v_call: TRBV21-1; j_call: TRBJ2-2; clone_size: medium-sized; d_call: .; cdr3_aa: CASSGQNTGELFF; cdr3_nt: TGTGCCAGCAGCGGACAGAACACCGGGGAGCTGTTTTTT
cdr3_length: 17; v_call: TRBV4-2; j_call: TRBJ1-4; clone_size: .; d_call: .; cdr3_aa: CASSQDPFVATNEKLFF; cdr3_nt: TGTGCCAGCAGCCAAGATCCGTTCGTTGCAACTAATGAAAAACTGTTTTTT
cdr3_length: 15; v_call: TRBV11-2; j_call: TRBJ2-5; clone_size: once; d_call: TRBD1; cdr3_aa: CASSLLGQGQETQYF; cdr3_nt: TGTGCCAGCAGCTTACTGGGACAGGGCCAAGAGACCCAGTACTTC
cdr3_length: 16; v_call: TRBV19; j_call: TRBJ2-7; clone_size: .; d_call: .; cdr3_aa: CASSIKTGRGSGEQYF; cdr3_nt: TGTGCCAGTAGTATAAAAACGGGCAGGGGAAGCGGCGAGCAGTACTTC
cdr3_length: 15; v_call: TRBV5-1; j_call: TRBJ1-4; clone_size: .; d_call: TRBD1; cdr3_aa: CASSLRTGLNEKLFF; cdr3_nt: TGCGCCAGCAGCTTACGGACAGGGCTAAATGAAAAACTGTTTTTT
cdr3_length: 15; v_call: TRBV20-1; j_call: TRBJ1-1; clone_size: .; d_call: .; cdr3_aa: CSASNGMRLNTEAFF; cdr3_nt: TGCAGTGCTAGTAACGGGATGAGGTTGAACACTGAAGCTTTCTTT
cdr3_length: 15; v_call: TRBV19; j_call: TRBJ1-1; clone_size: .; d_call: TRBD1; cdr3_aa: CASTDRGFRSTEAFF; cdr3_nt: TGTGCCAGTACCGACAGGGGGTTTAGGAGCACTGAAGCTTTCTTT
cdr3_length: 14; v_call: TRBV5-1; j_call: TRBJ2-7; clone_size: many; d_call: TRBD1; cdr3_aa: CASRVGQGVDEQYF; cdr3_nt: TGCGCCAGCAGGGTAGGACAGGGAGTCGACGAGCAGTACTTC
cdr3_length: 19; v_call: TRBV19; j_call: TRBJ2-6; clone_size: .; d_call: TRBD2; cdr3_aa: CASSPKTSGILSGANVLTF; cdr3_nt: TGTGCCAGTAGTCCTAAGACTAGCGGGATTCTCTCTGGGGCCAACGTCCTGACTTTC
cdr3_length: 13; v_call: TRBV7-8; j_call: TRBJ1-1; clone_size: .; d_call: .; cdr3_aa: CASSFEGDTEAFF; cdr3_nt: TGTGCCAGCAGCTTTGAAGGGGACACTGAAGCTTTCTTT